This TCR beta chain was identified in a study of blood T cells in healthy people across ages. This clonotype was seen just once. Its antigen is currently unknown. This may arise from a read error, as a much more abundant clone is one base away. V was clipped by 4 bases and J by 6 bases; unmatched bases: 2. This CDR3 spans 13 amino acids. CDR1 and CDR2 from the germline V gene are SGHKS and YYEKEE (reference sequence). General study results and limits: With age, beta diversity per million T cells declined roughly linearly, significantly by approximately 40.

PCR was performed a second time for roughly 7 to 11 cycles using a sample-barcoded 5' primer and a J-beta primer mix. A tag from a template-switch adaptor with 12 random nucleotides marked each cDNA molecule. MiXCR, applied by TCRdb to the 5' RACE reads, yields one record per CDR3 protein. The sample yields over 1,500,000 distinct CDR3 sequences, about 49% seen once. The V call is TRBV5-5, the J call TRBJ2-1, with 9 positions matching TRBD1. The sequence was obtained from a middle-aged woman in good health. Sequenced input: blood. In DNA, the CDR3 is TGTGCCAGCAGCATGACAGGGGGCAATGAGCAGTTCTTC. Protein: CASSMTGGNEQFF.